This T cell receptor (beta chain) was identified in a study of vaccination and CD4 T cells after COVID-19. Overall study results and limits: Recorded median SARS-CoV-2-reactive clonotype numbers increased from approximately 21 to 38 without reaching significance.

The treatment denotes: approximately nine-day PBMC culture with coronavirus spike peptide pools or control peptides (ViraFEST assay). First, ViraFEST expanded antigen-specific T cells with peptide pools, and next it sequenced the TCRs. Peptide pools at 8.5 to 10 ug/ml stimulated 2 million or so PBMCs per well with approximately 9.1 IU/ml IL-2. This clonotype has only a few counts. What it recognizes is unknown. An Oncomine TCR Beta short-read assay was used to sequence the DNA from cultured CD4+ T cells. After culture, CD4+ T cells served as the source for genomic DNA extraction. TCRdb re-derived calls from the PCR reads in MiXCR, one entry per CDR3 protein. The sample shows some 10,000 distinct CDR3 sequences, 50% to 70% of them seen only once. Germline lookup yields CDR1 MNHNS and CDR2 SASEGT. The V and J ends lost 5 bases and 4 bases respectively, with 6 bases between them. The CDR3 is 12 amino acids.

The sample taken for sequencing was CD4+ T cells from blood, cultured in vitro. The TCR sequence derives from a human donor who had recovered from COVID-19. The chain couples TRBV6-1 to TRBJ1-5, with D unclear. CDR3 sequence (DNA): TGTGCCAGCAGTCAAAATAATCAGCCCCAGCATTTT. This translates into CASSQNNQPQHF.